The TCR beta chain under discussion was sequenced for a study of T-cell memory formation after mild COVID-19. Study-wide background: TCR clusters were mostly confined to one donor each. Whole-study results and caveats: Some responding clones appeared in pre-infection memory, suggesting cross-reactive memory joined. Among clones contracting day 15 to 85, CD4/CD8 was balanced, whereas later expanders leaned CD4+.

Using constant-segment primers, 5'RACE produced TCR alpha and TCR beta cDNA libraries carrying sample barcodes and UMIs. TCRdb re-analysed the 5' RACE reads in MiXCR, keeping a single row per CDR3 protein. The sample contains 400,000 or so distinct CDR3 sequences, roughly 21% of which appear only once. This clonotype was seen a handful of times. Its antigen is currently unknown. The CDR3 has 15 residues. Germline CDR1 reads LNHNV; CDR2 reads YYDKDF (reference sequence). J gave up 2 bases and V 0 bases, and 4 bases lay outside the gene matches. This TCR came from an adult woman who had mild COVID-19 (a few samples of this study predate the infection). Cell type and time point are not known. The material sequenced was PBMCs or a T cell subset sorted from them (not recorded which). The rearrangement uses TRBV15 and TRBJ2-7, with 7 bases identical to TRBD1. The DNA of the CDR3 is TGTGCCACCAGCAGAGATCGGGACAGAACCTACGAGCAGTACTTC. Protein: CATSRDRDRTYEQYF.